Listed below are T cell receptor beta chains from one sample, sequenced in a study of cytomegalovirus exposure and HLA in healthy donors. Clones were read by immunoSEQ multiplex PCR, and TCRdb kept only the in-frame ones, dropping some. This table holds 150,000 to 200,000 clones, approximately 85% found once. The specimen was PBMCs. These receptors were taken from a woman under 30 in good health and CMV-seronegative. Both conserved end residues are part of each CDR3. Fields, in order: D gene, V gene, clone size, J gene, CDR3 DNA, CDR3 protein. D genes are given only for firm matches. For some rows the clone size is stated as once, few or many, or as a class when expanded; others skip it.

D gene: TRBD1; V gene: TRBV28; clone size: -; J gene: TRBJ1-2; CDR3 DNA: TGTGCCAGCAGCCCCGGGACAGACGTCTATGGCTACACCTTC; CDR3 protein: CASSPGTDVYGYTF
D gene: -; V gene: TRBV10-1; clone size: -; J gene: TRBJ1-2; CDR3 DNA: TGCGCCAGCAGTAAAAGACAGCCACTACTCTATGGCTACACCTTC; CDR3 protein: CASSKRQPLLYGYTF
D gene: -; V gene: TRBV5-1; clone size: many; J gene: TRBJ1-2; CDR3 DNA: TGCGCCAGCAGCTTGGGAAGGCAGGGTGGAGGCTACACCTTC; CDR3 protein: CASSLGRQGGGYTF
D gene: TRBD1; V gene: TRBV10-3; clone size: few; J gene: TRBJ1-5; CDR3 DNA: TGTGCCATCAGCGCAGGGGGCGCGGAAGGTCAGCCCCAGCATTTT; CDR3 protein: CAISAGGAEGQPQHF
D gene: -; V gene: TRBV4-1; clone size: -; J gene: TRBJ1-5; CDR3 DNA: TGCGCCAGCAGCCAAGTATGGTCGGGAAGTAGCAATCAGCCCCAGCATTTT; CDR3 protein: CASSQVWSGSSNQPQHF
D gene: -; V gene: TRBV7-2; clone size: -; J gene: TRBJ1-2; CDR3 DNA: TGTGCCAGCAGCTTAGGTGGCCGGGATGGTGGCTACACCTTC; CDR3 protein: CASSLGGRDGGYTF
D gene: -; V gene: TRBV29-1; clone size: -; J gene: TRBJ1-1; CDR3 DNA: TGCAGCGTTGAAAGCTACACTGAAGCTTTCTTT; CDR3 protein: CSVESYTEAFF
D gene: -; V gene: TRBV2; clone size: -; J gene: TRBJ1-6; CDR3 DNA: TGTGCCAGCAGGGGCGGAGGAAATTCACCCCTCCACTTT; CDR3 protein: CASRGGGNSPLHF
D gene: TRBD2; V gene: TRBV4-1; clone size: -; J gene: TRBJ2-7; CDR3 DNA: TGCGCCAGCAGCCAAGAGATGGCTAGCGGGTTCTACGAGCAGTACTTC; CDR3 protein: CASSQEMASGFYEQYF
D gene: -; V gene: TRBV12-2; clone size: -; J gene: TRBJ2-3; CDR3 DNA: TGTGCAAGTCGCCCCTCCCCGGACTTCACAGATACGCAGTATTTT; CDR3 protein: CASRPSPDFTDTQYF
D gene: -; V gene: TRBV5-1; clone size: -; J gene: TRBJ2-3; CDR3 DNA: TGCGCCAGCAGCTTGCGGCGACAGTCTAGCACAGATACGCAGTATTTT; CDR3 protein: CASSLRRQSSTDTQYF
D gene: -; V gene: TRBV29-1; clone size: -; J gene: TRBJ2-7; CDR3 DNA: TGCAGCGTTGATCCGCAGGGGGGCTCCTACGAGCAGTACTTC; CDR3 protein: CSVDPQGGSYEQYF
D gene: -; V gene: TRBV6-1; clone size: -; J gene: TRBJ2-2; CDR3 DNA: TGTGCCAGCCTGGTCGGGACGAACACCGGGGAGCTGTTTTTT; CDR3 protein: CASLVGTNTGELFF
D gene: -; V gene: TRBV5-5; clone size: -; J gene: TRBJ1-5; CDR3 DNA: TGTGCCAGCAGCTTGATGGCAGGGTTTTTAGGGGATCAGCCCCAGCATTTT; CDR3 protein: CASSLMAGFLGDQPQHF
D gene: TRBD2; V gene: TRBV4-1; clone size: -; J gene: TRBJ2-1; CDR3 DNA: TGCGCCAGCAGCCAAGAATGGGCTAGCGGGGTCCATGAGCAGTTCTTC; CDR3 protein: CASSQEWASGVHEQFF